Following are 8 T cell receptor beta chains from one sample sequenced in a study of T cells in women clearing cervical HPV infection. The method was immunoSEQ multiplex PCR; TCRdb's version includes in-frame clones alone and lacks a portion of them. The repertoire table contains roughly 28,000 clones. Sequencing used blood buffy coat. These receptors originate from a woman between 18 and 70 years old with a cervical HPV16 infection that either progressed to CIN3+ or cleared (not recorded which).

Concerning this clone: The read comes to an end 3 residues before the CDR3 does, leaving the germline J gene to fill in the end. The chain carries TRBV30 and TRBJ1-1, with a tentative D call TRBD1 (6 bases). The CDR3 is 13 amino acids. Germline-derived CDR1 and CDR2 are GTSNPN and SVGIG (reference sequence). V was trimmed by 2 bases and J by 5 bases, leaving 12 bases between them. The CDR3 protein is CAWSRTEGTEAFF. CDR3 bases read: TGTGCCTGGAGTAGGACAGAGGGAACTGAA.

Concerning this clone: The read gets to within 3 residues of the CDR3 end, and the germline J gene fills in the rest. The chain uses TRBV5-4 and TRBJ1-2; D is unclear. Trimming shortened V by 4 bases and J by 4 bases, and 8 bases separated the two germline ends. Germline CDR1 reads SGHNT; CDR2 reads YYREEE (reference sequence). This CDR3 region has 12 residues. The CDR3: CASSLISYGYTF. The DNA read from the CDR3 is TGTGCCAGCAGCCTGATTAGCTATGGC.

Notes on this clone: The read terminates 3 residues before the CDR3 end, so the remaining end is supplied by the germline J gene. J is TRBJ2-7 and V is TRBV5-1, with TRBD2 as a possible D gene (7 bases). The CDR3 loop spans 14 amino acids. The V end was cut by 4 bases, the J end by 3 bases, with 14 bases between. Germline values: CDR1 SGHRS, CDR2 YFSETQ. This CDR3 is CASSPGLQGYEQYF. Partial CDR3 DNA: TGCGCCAGCAGCCCGGGACTACAGGGCTACGAG.

Turning to this clone: Coverage ceases 3 residues before the CDR3 finishes, and the germline J gene fills in the end. This sample includes further DNA sequences coding for the same CDR3. This chain uses TRBV5-1 with TRBJ2-7; 9 nucleotides line up with TRBD2. V lost 0 bases and J lost 1; bases outside the gene matches: 2. The germline CDR1 and CDR2 sequences are SGHRS and YFSETQ. This CDR3 has 15 residues. The sequenced CDR3 bases are TGCGCCAGCAGCTTGGTTAGCGGGAGTTCCTACGAG. Amino acids: CASSLVSGSSYE. The entire CDR3 is CASSLVSGSSYEQYF.

On this clone: The read stops 3 residues short of the end of the CDR3; the missing end is completed from the germline J gene. This sequence joins TRBV7-8 and TRBJ2-3; 13 bases line up with TRBD2. CDR1 SGHVS and CDR2 FQNEAQ come from the germline V gene. Germline trimming cut 3 bases from V and 2 bases from J; bases unmatched to any gene: 2. This CDR3 contains 16 residues. CDR3 residues: CASSLGLAGPTDTQYF. CDR3 bases read: TGTGCCAGCAGCTTGGGACTAGCGGGACCCACAGATACG.

Regarding this clone: The read falls 3 residues short of the CDR3 end, and the missing part is taken from the germline J gene. The chain carries TRBV12-3 or TRBV12-4 and TRBJ2-5; no firm D call. V was cut by 0 bases and J by 3 bases, with 11 bases left in between. This CDR3 contains 15 residues. This chain's CDR3 is CASSLAYPSEETQYF. Incomplete CDR3 DNA: TGTGCCAGCAGTTTAGCGTACCCTTCAGAAGAGACC.

About this clone: The read terminates 3 residues ahead of where the CDR3 ends, so the germline J gene completes it. This sequence joins TRBV30 and TRBJ2-3; 7 positions match TRBD2. The CDR3 spans 13 residues. The germline V gene has CDR1 GTSNPN and CDR2 SVGIG (reference sequence). V shed 5 bases, J shed 2 bases, and the junction held 4 bases outside the gene matches. CDR3 DNA (partial): TGTGCCTGGGGGGGGGAGTTCACAGATACG. Translating gives CAWGGEFTDT. The entire CDR3 sequence reads CAWGGEFTDTQYF. Together with reference TRBV30 and TRBJ2-3, the CDR3 gives the full variable domain: SQTIHQWPATLVQPVGSPLSLECTVEGTSNPNLYWYRQAAGRGLQLLFYSVGIGQISSEVPQNLSASRPQDRQFILSSKKLLLSDSGFYLCAWGGEFTDTQYFGPGTRLTVL.

As concerns this clone: The read ends 3 residues before the CDR3 terminus; that terminus is restored from the germline J gene. The chain uses TRBV7-9 and TRBJ1-2, with D maybe TRBD1 (5 bases). This CDR3 contains 14 residues. Germline loops: CDR1 SEHNR, CDR2 FQNEAQ (reference sequence). The sequenced part of the CDR3 DNA is TGTGCCAGCAGCTTAAAGGGGACTCTCGGGGGC. It translates to CASSLKGTLGG. The complete CDR3 protein is CASSLKGTLGGYTF. Using reference TRBV7-9 and TRBJ1-2 for the parts outside the CDR3, the full variable domain is DTGVSQNPRHKITKRGQNVTFRCDPISEHNRLYWYRQTLGQGPEFLTYFQNEAQLEKSRLLSDRFSAERPKGSFSTLEIQRTEQGDSAMYLCASSLKGTLGGYTFGSGTRLTVV.